This T cell receptor (beta chain) was captured in a study of cytomegalovirus exposure and HLA in healthy donors. Study results and limitations: According to the study, about 180 TCR beta chains were cytomegalovirus-associated. In a later analysis, at a false discovery rate of 0.05, roughly 16,000 TCR beta sequences matched HLA alleles.

This clone was seen just once. The target antigen is unknown. Trimming cost V 5 bases and J 5 bases, with 12 bases left between them. Germline CDR1 and CDR2: MGHDK and SYGVNS. This CDR3 is 13 amino acids long. Use of 60 Vbeta and 13 Jbeta primers characterized the PCR. Assay: immunoSEQ multiplex PCR; the TCRdb copy retains only in-frame clones and omits some. The table shows about 120,000 clones, with more than 60% occurring only once. Sample: PBMCs. The rearrangement uses TRBV25-1 and TRBJ2-5; D not resolved. This receptor was identified in a woman in her forties or fifties in good health and CMV-seropositive. This CDR3 is CASSNPGRETQYF. Here the CDR3 DNA reads TGTGCCAGCAGTAATCCAGGCAGGGAGACCCAGTACTTC.